This TCR beta chain was profiled in a study of radiotherapy plus CTLA-4 blockade in lung cancer. Study-wide results and limits: Some TCR clones had been derived from tumors. These clones expanded in peripheral blood after radiotherapy plus ipilimumab.

This CDR3 has 15 amino acids. The V segment lost 4 bases and the J segment 3 bases; nucleotides outside the gene matches: 6. Germline CDR1 SGHRS, CDR2 YFSETQ. In the case of this clone: Its antigen is still unknown.

Sequencing used immunoSEQ multiplex PCR; TCRdb keeps in-frame clones, though not all of them. The sample lists about 30,000 clones; 70% to 80% were seen once. The TCR sequence derives from a human donor with non-small cell lung cancer who had stable disease on radiotherapy plus ipilimumab. The gene calls are TRBV5-1 and TRBJ1-1; 10 nucleotides agree with TRBD1. Sequencing was performed on peripheral blood, taken from a patient treated with radiotherapy plus ipilimumab. The CDR3 DNA reads TGCGCCAGCAGCGAACCCGGGACAGGGGACACTGAAGCTTTCTTT. Protein sequence: CASSEPGTGDTEAFF.